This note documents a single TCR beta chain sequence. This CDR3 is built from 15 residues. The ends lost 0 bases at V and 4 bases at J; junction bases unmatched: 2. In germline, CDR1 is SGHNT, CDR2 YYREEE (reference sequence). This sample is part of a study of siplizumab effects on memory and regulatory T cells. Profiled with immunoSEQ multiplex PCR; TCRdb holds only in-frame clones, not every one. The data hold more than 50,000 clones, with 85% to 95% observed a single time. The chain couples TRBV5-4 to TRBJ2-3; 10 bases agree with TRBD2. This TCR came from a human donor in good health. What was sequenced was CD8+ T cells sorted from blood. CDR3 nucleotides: TGTGCCAGCAGCTTGGCCCTAGCGGGAGCAGATACGCAGTATTTT. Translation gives CASSLALAGADTQYF. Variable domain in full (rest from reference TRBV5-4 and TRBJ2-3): ETGVTQSPTHLIKTRGQQVTLRCSSQSGHNTVSWYQQALGQGPQFIFQYYREEENGRGNFPPRFSGLQFPNYSSELNVNALELDDSALYLCASSLALAGADTQYFGPGTRLTVL.